This T cell receptor (beta chain) was captured in a study of Graves' ophthalmopathy and Graves' hyperthyroidism. Broader study findings: Appearing in blood as well were most expanded thyroid clonotypes above 0.001 frequency.

From RNA, the CDR3 regions of TCR beta chains were amplified and sequenced. HTBI primers were employed in first-round RT-PCR, then a second-round multiplex PCR followed. TCRdb itself ran the multiplex PCR reads through MiXCR, one entry per CDR3 protein. Here the sample spans under 200,000 distinct CDR3 sequences, under 40% being singletons. This clonotype was seen ten or more times. Its antigen remains unidentified. Presentation of ophthalmopathy in the donors involved moderate-to-severe activity, CAS ≥3, NOSPECS ≥4 and a duration under 3 months. Among the exclusions were patients with other autoimmune diseases, uncontrolled infections, pregnancy or lactation. PBMCs were isolated from a roughly 9.3 ml sample of fresh peripheral blood. This CDR3 is built from 13 residues. The V gene lost 4 bases and the J gene lost 1 base, with 10 bases spanning the gap. CDR1 and CDR2 from the germline V gene are GTSNPN and SVGIG (reference sequence).

Source material: peripheral blood. This receptor was identified in a woman aged 40 to 50 with Graves' ophthalmopathy. The chain joins TRBV30 to TRBJ1-1; D perhaps matches TRBD1 (5 bases). CDR3 sequence reads: CAWTWGANTEAFF. CDR3 nucleotides: TGTGCCTGGACCTGGGGCGCGAACACTGAAGCTTTCTTT.